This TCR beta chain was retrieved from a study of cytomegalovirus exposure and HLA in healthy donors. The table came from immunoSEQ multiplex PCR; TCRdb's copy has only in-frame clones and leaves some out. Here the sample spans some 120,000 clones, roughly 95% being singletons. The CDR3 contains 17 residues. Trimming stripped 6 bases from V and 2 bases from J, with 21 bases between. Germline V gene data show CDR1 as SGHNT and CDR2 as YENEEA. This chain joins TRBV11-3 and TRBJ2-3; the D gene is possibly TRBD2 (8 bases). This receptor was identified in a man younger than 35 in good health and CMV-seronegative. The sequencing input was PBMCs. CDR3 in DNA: TGTGCCAGCAGTCGGGGGGGATGGGACAGAGACACAGATACGCAGTATTTT. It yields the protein CASSRGGWDRDTDTQYF.